Listed here are 10 T cell receptor beta chains from one sample, sequenced in a study of cytomegalovirus exposure and HLA in healthy donors (dated by TCRdb to about 2017). Libraries were made using the immunoSEQ multiplex PCR assay. The multiplex PCR relied on a mix of 60 forward primers for TCR Vbeta segments and 13 reverse primers for TCR Jbeta segments. As stored in TCRdb, this immuneACCESS dataset retains in-frame rearrangements with V and J assigned. A fraction of the clones does not appear; measured against another copy, unresolved V genes explain less than half of the discrepancy, and the remainder lacks a known reason. For this sample the table gives 90,000 to 150,000 clones, of which about 60% were detected only once. In total, the top ten clones hold 8% to 10% of the sample. The sample consisted of PBMCs. Receptors originate from a man aged 35 to 55 in good health and CMV-seropositive.

This chain uses TRBV7-6 with TRBJ2-3, with 12 bases lining up with TRBD2. The CDR3 loop spans 20 amino acids. V lost 5 bases to trimming and J lost 5 bases; unmatched junction nucleotides: 20. Germline V lookup: CDR1 SGHVS, CDR2 FNYEAQ. CDR3 residues: CASSPTGYQGLAGLGDTQYF. The CDR3 bases are TGTGCCAGCAGCCCGACAGGTTACCAAGGACTAGCGGGATTGGGAGATACGCAGTATTTT.

V and J are TRBV5-1 and TRBJ2-3; no clear D. The CDR3 runs 12 residues. From germline, CDR1 is SGHRS and CDR2 YFSETQ. With 3 bases removed from V and 4 bases from J, the gap between germline ends came to 6 bases. The CDR3 region is CASSSPSDTQYF. The CDR3 region has the DNA TGCGCCAGCAGCTCCCCCTCAGATACGCAGTATTTT.

This clone has only one observation. The chain carries TRBV29-1 and TRBJ2-3, with 7 bases that match TRBD1. V shed 7 bases, J shed 0 bases, and the junction held 13 bases outside the gene matches. This CDR3 comprises 16 residues. From germline, CDR1 is SQVTM and CDR2 ANQGSEA. The CDR3 DNA follows: TGCAGCGGCCGGGACAGCTTCTATCTTAGCACAGATACGCAGTATTTT. This sequence encodes CSGRDSFYLSTDTQYF.

The V call is TRBV28, the J call TRBJ1-4, with 7 bases fitting TRBD1. CDR1 is MDHEN, CDR2 SYDVKM, per germline. Unmatched junction bases numbered 9, after V lost 6 bases and J lost 5 bases. The CDR3 extends over 15 amino acids. The CDR3 region is CASRVQGGGNEKLFF. The CDR3 DNA reads TGTGCCAGCAGGGTTCAGGGGGGTGGAAATGAAAAACTGTTTTTT.

The CDR3: CASSSKRGNTEAFF. CDR3 nucleotide sequence: TGTGCCAGCAGCTCAAAGCGGGGGAACACTGAAGCTTTCTTT. The V gene is TRBV5-4, the J gene TRBJ1-1; no clear D gene. Germline assignment: CDR1 SGHNT and CDR2 YYREEE (reference sequence). The CDR3 is made up of 14 amino acids. Trimming took 3 bases from V and 1 from J, leaving 10 bases between them.

This clone appeared a few times. V usage is TRBV2 and J usage is TRBJ1-4; D uncertain. This CDR3 is built from 12 residues. V dropped 4 bases and J dropped 5 bases, with 5 bases sitting between them. In germline, CDR1 is SNHLY, CDR2 FYNNEI. This CDR3 is CASSVINEKLFF. The CDR3 DNA is TGTGCCAGCAGTGTTATAAATGAAAAACTGTTTTTT.

This clone has just one count. The chain carries TRBV6-5 and TRBJ2-3; 12 nucleotides align to TRBD2. Germline assignment: CDR1 MNHEY and CDR2 SVGAGI. The CDR3 is 15 amino acids. V shed 5 bases, J shed 5 bases, and the junction held 5 bases outside the gene matches. CDR3 sequence reads: CASSRLAGVRDTQYF. In nucleotides, the CDR3 is TGTGCCAGCAGTCGACTAGCGGGAGTAAGAGATACGCAGTATTTT.

This rearrangement joins TRBV6-1 to TRBJ1-1, with D maybe TRBD1 (5 bases). Germline lookup yields CDR1 MNHNS and CDR2 SASEGT. The CDR3 sequence is 15 residues long. Trimming pared 6 bases from V and 1 base from J, leaving 15 bases between. The CDR3 here is CASSASGRTNTEAFF. The CDR3 DNA is TGTGCCAGCAGCGCCTCAGGGAGGACGAACACTGAAGCTTTCTTT.

V and J are TRBV19 and TRBJ2-3, with D possibly matching TRBD1 (6 bases). The V end was cut by 5 bases, the J end by 9 bases, with 18 bases between. Germline V CDR1 and CDR2: LNHDA, SQIVND (reference sequence). CDR3 size: 14 residues. The CDR3 sequence is CASSPLLQQGTQYF. The CDR3 coding sequence is TGTGCCAGTAGTCCGCTCCTCCAACAGGGAACGCAGTATTTT.

The chain is built from TRBV19 and TRBJ1-5, with 9 bases fitting TRBD1. Germline V gene data show CDR1 as LNHDA and CDR2 as SQIVND (reference sequence). The V segment lost 3 bases and the J segment 0 bases; nucleotides outside the gene matches: 6. The CDR3 sequence is 17 residues long. The CDR3 DNA follows: TGTGCCAGTAGTATGGACAGGGGCCCTTATAGCAATCAGCCCCAGCATTTT. This encodes CASSMDRGPYSNQPQHF.